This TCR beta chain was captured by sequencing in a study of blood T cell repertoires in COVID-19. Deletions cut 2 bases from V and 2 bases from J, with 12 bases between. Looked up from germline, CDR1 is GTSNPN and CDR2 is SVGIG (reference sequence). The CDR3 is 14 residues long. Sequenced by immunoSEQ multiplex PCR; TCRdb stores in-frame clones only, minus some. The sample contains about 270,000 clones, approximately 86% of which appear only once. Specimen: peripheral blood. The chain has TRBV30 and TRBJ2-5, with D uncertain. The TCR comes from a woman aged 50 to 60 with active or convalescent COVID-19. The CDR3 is CAWSKQPPQETQYF. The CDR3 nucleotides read TGTGCCTGGAGTAAACAGCCGCCGCAAGAGACCCAGTACTTC.